This entry is about one T cell receptor (beta chain). Authors' processing steps: Estimated nucleated cell counts came from reference gene primer amplification. The table came from immunoSEQ multiplex PCR; TCRdb's copy has only in-frame clones and leaves some out. The D gene and trimming were derived from the DNA, and the V and J assignments and clone size from that table. The sample records about 130,000 clones, approximately 80% being singletons. These data are taken from a study of blood T cell repertoires in COVID-19. Germline CDR1 and CDR2: LGHDT and YNNKEL (reference sequence). Trimming removed 4 bases at V and 6 bases at J, with 13 bases between. This CDR3 is 14 amino acids long.

The sequence derives from a man aged 80 or over with acute or convalescent COVID-19. The rearrangement uses TRBV3-1 (or the pseudogene TRBV3-2) and TRBJ2-1, with a possible D match to TRBD2 (6 bases). The sequenced material came from peripheral blood. The CDR3 loop is CASSRRGISNEQFF. The CDR3 DNA reads TGTGCCAGCAGCCGCCGCGGGATTTCCAATGAGCAGTTCTTC.